Below, 3 T cell receptor beta chains from the same sample are listed, as sequenced in a study of T cell repertoires in cytomegalovirus infection. These receptors have no known antigen. TCRdb reanalysed the reads using MiXCR and keeps one entry per CDR3 protein. The table includes 650,000 to 900,000 distinct CDR3 sequences, roughly 28% detected once. Sequenced material: cultured CD8+ T cells from PBMCs, taken from culture after CMV antigen stimulation. These receptors all come from a human donor in good health (CMV status not recorded). Some clones in this sample may be carry-over from other donors' samples.

This clonotype was seen a few times. Mismatch with germline at one junction end may stem from a read error. CDR3 region: CASSYTYIGTDEQLFF. CDR3 coding DNA: TGTGCCAGCAGTTACACGTACATCGGGACGGATGAACAACTGTTTTTT. The chain couples TRBV6-8 to TRBJ1-4; D might be TRBD1 (5 bases). There are 16 residues in the CDR3. Germline V gives CDR1 MNHGY, CDR2 SAAAGT.

The rearrangement uses TRBV11-2 and TRBJ2-7; D possibly corresponds to TRBD1 (6 bases). Germline loops: CDR1 SGHAT, CDR2 FQNNGV. This CDR3 spans 13 amino acids. The V end was cut by 10 bases, the J end by 7 bases, with 20 bases between. The CDR3 nucleotides are TGTGCCATCGCCCCGCAGGGGTCCCGGGAGCAGTACGTC. Protein product: CAIAPQGSREQYV.

This clonotype was seen more than once but under ten times. V and J are TRBV27 and TRBJ2-7, with 10 bases aligning to TRBD1. CDR1 and CDR2 from the germline V gene are MNHEY and SMNVEV (reference sequence). Trimming removed 7 bases from V and 2 bases from J; junction bases left unmatched: 2. CDR3 length: 13 amino acids. The CDR3 DNA reads TGTGCCAGCAAAGGGACAGGGGCCTACGAGCAGTACTTC. Protein product: CASKGTGAYEQYF.